This is a list of T cell receptor beta chains from one sample in a study of T-cell reconstitution after alpha-beta-depleted transplantation in children. Via MiXCR, TCRdb re-called the PCR reads, giving one row per CDR3 protein. In the table there are approximately 520,000 distinct CDR3 sequences, 9.5% to 12% of which are singletons. The sample here was PBMCs, mostly from graft donor cells, taken 180 days after TCRalphabeta/CD19-depleted stem cell transplant. The receptors come from a female patient aged 2 to 10 who had a stem cell transplant for aplastic anemia, so the T cells may come from the graft donor. CDR3s include the opening cysteine and the closing phenylalanine or tryptophan. Fields, in order: clone size, J gene, V gene, D gene, CDR3 protein, CDR3 DNA. The D gene is left open where the match is weak. A clone size is listed for some rows: how often the clone was seen (once, few, many), or a class if it is expanded.

size: .; J: TRBJ2-1; V: TRBV7-2; D: TRBD2; CDR3: CASSLMGTSLIGEQFF; DNA: TGTGCCAGCAGCTTAATGGGGACTAGTTTAATCGGTGAGCAGTTCTTC
size: .; J: TRBJ2-1; V: TRBV5-1; D: .; CDR3: CASRRPNNRNEQFF; DNA: TGCGCCAGCAGGCGACCAAACAACCGGAATGAGCAGTTCTTC
size: .; J: TRBJ2-2; V: TRBV12-3/TRBV12-4; D: .; CDR3: CASRGSRGTGELFF; DNA: TGTGCCAGCAGGGGCTCTCGTGGGACCGGGGAGCTGTTTTTT
size: few; J: TRBJ1-2; V: TRBV7-9; D: .; CDR3: CASSLGVEDGYTF; DNA: TGTGCCAGCAGCTTGGGCGTTGAAGATGGCTACACCTTC
size: few; J: TRBJ1-1; V: TRBV6-1; D: TRBD1; CDR3: CASSDTGGGTEAFF; DNA: TGTGCCAGCAGTGATACAGGGGGCGGAACTGAAGCTTTCTTT
size: few; J: TRBJ2-7; V: TRBV7-3; D: TRBD1; CDR3: CASKGFRDRDYEQYF; DNA: TGTGCCAGCAAGGGATTCCGGGACAGGGATTACGAGCAGTACTTC
size: .; J: TRBJ1-1; V: TRBV12-3/TRBV12-4; D: TRBD1; CDR3: CASSLALRGLLGNTEAFF; DNA: TGTGCCAGCAGTTTAGCGCTCAGGGGGCTACTGGGAAACACTGAAGCTTTCTTT
size: .; J: TRBJ1-5; V: TRBV29-1; D: .; CDR3: CSVRGYGGPQHF; DNA: TGCAGCGTCAGGGGTTACGGCGGGCCCCAGCATTTT
size: .; J: TRBJ1-5; V: TRBV7-9; D: TRBD1; CDR3: CASSSGQGNSNQPQHF; DNA: TGTGCCAGCAGCTCGGGACAGGGAAATAGCAATCAGCCCCAGCATTTT
size: few; J: TRBJ2-1; V: TRBV7-2; D: TRBD2; CDR3: CASSSVAGGPIEQFF; DNA: TGTGCCAGCAGCTCGGTAGCGGGAGGGCCCATTGAGCAGTTCTTC
size: .; J: TRBJ2-2; V: TRBV4-3; D: .; CDR3: CASSFNGRSITGELFF; DNA: TGCGCCAGCAGCTTCAACGGGAGATCCATCACCGGGGAGCTGTTTTTT
size: many; J: TRBJ2-6; V: TRBV28; D: TRBD1; CDR3: CATGTVDSGANVLTF; DNA: TGTGCCACTGGGACAGTTGATTCCGGGGCCAACGTCCTGACTTTC
size: many; J: TRBJ2-1; V: TRBV7-9; D: .; CDR3: CASSLEPGPIYNEQFF; DNA: TGTGCCAGCAGCTTAGAACCGGGACCGATCTACAATGAGCAGTTCTTC
size: .; J: TRBJ1-2; V: TRBV5-1; D: .; CDR3: CASSLLSIRGQTYGYTF; DNA: TGCGCCAGCAGCTTGCTTTCAATTCGTGGACAGACCTATGGCTACACCTTC
size: .; J: TRBJ2-5; V: TRBV3-1; D: .; CDR3: CASSQPGTQYF; DNA: TGTGCCAGCAGCCAACCGGGGACCCAGTACTTC
size: .; J: TRBJ1-2; V: TRBV29-1; D: TRBD1; CDR3: CSVGQGAVGYTF; DNA: TGCAGCGTGGGACAGGGGGCTGTTGGCTACACCTTC
size: .; J: TRBJ2-3; V: TRBV4-3; D: .; CDR3: CASSQGGLGTDTQYF; DNA: TGCGCCAGCAGCCAAGGCGGACTGGGCACAGATACGCAGTATTTT
size: many; J: TRBJ2-5; V: TRBV20-1; D: .; CDR3: CSARDPGRETQYF; DNA: TGCAGTGCTAGAGATCCAGGGCGAGAGACCCAGTACTTC
size: .; J: TRBJ2-1; V: TRBV6-2/TRBV6-3; D: .; CDR3: CASITLSYNEQFF; DNA: TGTGCCAGCATCACCCTTTCCTACAATGAGCAGTTCTTC
size: .; J: TRBJ1-2; V: TRBV12-3/TRBV12-4; D: .; CDR3: CASSFPRVRKDNYGYTF; DNA: TGTGCCAGCAGTTTCCCCAGGGTTCGTAAAGATAACTATGGCTACACCTTC
size: .; J: TRBJ1-1; V: TRBV20-1; D: .; CDR3: CSARDFAPKGTLTEAFF; DNA: TGCAGTGCTAGAGATTTCGCCCCCAAAGGGACATTGACTGAAGCTTTCTTT
size: few; J: TRBJ1-4; V: TRBV7-2; D: TRBD1; CDR3: CASSFRQGAPEKLFF; DNA: TGTGCCAGCAGCTTTCGACAGGGGGCGCCCGAAAAACTGTTTTTT
size: .; J: TRBJ1-1; V: TRBV7-2; D: .; CDR3: CASSYDTTWGTEAFF; DNA: TGTGCCAGCAGCTACGACACGACTTGGGGCACTGAAGCTTTCTTT
size: many; J: TRBJ2-1; V: TRBV24-1; D: TRBD2; CDR3: CATGVPSGRGEQFF; DNA: TGTGCCACCGGGGTGCCTAGCGGCCGGGGTGAGCAGTTCTTC
size: few; J: TRBJ2-5; V: TRBV7-2; D: TRBD1; CDR3: CASSLVQHRGETQYF; DNA: TGTGCCAGCAGCTTAGTACAGCACAGGGGAGAGACCCAGTACTTC
size: .; J: TRBJ2-5; V: TRBV7-6; D: .; CDR3: CASSLYWGASQETQYF; DNA: TGTGCCAGCAGCTTATATTGGGGGGCCAGCCAAGAGACCCAGTACTTC
size: .; J: TRBJ1-2; V: TRBV7-9; D: .; CDR3: CASSPLKEGGYTF; DNA: TGTGCCAGCAGCCCCCTTAAAGAGGGAGGCTACACCTTC
size: .; J: TRBJ2-3; V: TRBV15; D: .; CDR3: CATSRSLPFGVGVADTQYF; DNA: TGTGCCACCAGCAGATCCCTACCCTTCGGGGTAGGAGTCGCAGATACGCAGTATTTT
size: .; J: TRBJ2-4; V: TRBV12-3/TRBV12-4; D: .; CDR3: CASSYEGNIQYF; DNA: TGTGCCAGCAGTTATGAGGGGAACATTCAGTACTTC
size: .; J: TRBJ2-7; V: TRBV10-3; D: .; CDR3: CAISESERMQYF; DNA: TGTGCCATCAGTGAGTCGGAACGGATGCAGTACTTC
size: .; J: TRBJ1-5; V: TRBV7-2; D: TRBD1; CDR3: CASSRYTGGRGPQHF; DNA: TGTGCCAGCAGCCGCTATACAGGGGGCCGGGGGCCCCAGCATTTT
size: many; J: TRBJ1-5; V: TRBV12-3/TRBV12-4; D: .; CDR3: CASRSHRDGNQPQHF; DNA: TGTGCCAGCAGGTCTCACAGGGACGGCAATCAGCCCCAGCATTTT
size: few; J: TRBJ2-1; V: TRBV28; D: TRBD2; CDR3: CASSLLAGGHHEQFF; DNA: TGTGCCAGCAGTTTACTCGCGGGAGGGCACCATGAGCAGTTCTTC
size: .; J: TRBJ2-5; V: TRBV15; D: TRBD2; CDR3: CATSASGLAGGLQETQYF; DNA: TGTGCCACCAGCGCCTCGGGACTAGCGGGAGGTCTCCAAGAGACCCAGTACTTC
size: few; J: TRBJ1-1; V: TRBV12-3/TRBV12-4; D: .; CDR3: CASSFGGGAFF; DNA: TGTGCCAGCAGTTTCGGGGGGGGAGCTTTCTTT
size: many; J: TRBJ2-3; V: TRBV7-9; D: .; CDR3: CASSLSSGTDTQYF; DNA: TGTGCCAGCAGCTTATCTAGCGGCACAGATACGCAGTATTTT
size: once; J: TRBJ2-1; V: TRBV12-3/TRBV12-4; D: .; CDR3: CARSKAGFLRSSYNEQFF; DNA: TGTGCCCGCAGTAAGGCAGGGTTTTTAAGGAGCTCCTACAATGAGCAGTTCTTC
size: .; J: TRBJ2-1; V: TRBV7-9; D: TRBD2; CDR3: CASSLDSGRYNEQFF; DNA: TGTGCCAGCAGCTTAGATAGCGGGAGATACAATGAGCAGTTCTTC
size: few; J: TRBJ1-5; V: TRBV4-3; D: .; CDR3: CASSQGKSQPQHF; DNA: TGCGCCAGCAGCCAAGGTAAGAGTCAGCCCCAGCATTTT
size: few; J: TRBJ2-5; V: TRBV20-1; D: .; CDR3: CSAHRVETQYF; DNA: TGCAGTGCTCACAGGGTTGAGACCCAGTACTTC
size: .; J: TRBJ2-1; V: TRBV29-1; D: TRBD1; CDR3: CSVFPTGGPRNEQFF; DNA: TGCAGCGTCTTCCCGACAGGGGGCCCGAGAAATGAGCAGTTCTTC
size: few; J: TRBJ1-5; V: TRBV20-1; D: .; CDR3: CSATWRGNQPQHF; DNA: TGCAGTGCTACTTGGAGGGGTAATCAGCCCCAGCATTTT
size: .; J: TRBJ2-1; V: TRBV24-1; D: .; CDR3: CATSGKAPIGNEQFF; DNA: TGTGCCACCAGTGGAAAAGCTCCGATAGGCAATGAGCAGTTCTTC
size: few; J: TRBJ2-3; V: TRBV18; D: .; CDR3: CASSPPGGQTDTQYF; DNA: TGTGCCAGCTCACCACCCGGGGGTCAAACAGATACGCAGTATTTT
size: few; J: TRBJ2-7; V: TRBV20-1; D: TRBD2; CDR3: CSASGGYTYEQYF; DNA: TGCAGTGCTAGCGGGGGGTACACCTACGAGCAGTACTTC
size: few; J: TRBJ2-1; V: TRBV9; D: .; CDR3: CASSVSRLLSYNEQFF; DNA: TGTGCCAGCAGCGTAAGTAGACTATTATCCTACAATGAGCAGTTCTTC
size: .; J: TRBJ2-5; V: TRBV24-1; D: .; CDR3: CATSDLLETQYF; DNA: TGTGCCACCAGTGATTTGCTCGAGACCCAGTACTTC
size: many; J: TRBJ1-6; V: TRBV5-1; D: .; CDR3: CASSSRGDYNSPLHF; DNA: TGCGCCAGCAGCTCTAGGGGGGACTATAATTCACCCCTCCACTTT